The 7 T cell receptor beta chains below all came from one sample that was sequenced in a study of blood T cell repertoires in COVID-19. Only in-frame clones appear in the TCRdb table, and some are missing; sequencing was by immunoSEQ multiplex PCR. The table lists more than 300,000 clones, 92% of them singletons. Material for sequencing was PBMCs or T cells enriched from blood (not recorded which). The receptors were gathered from a woman aged 25-40 years who had recovered from COVID-19.

The chain recombines TRBV6-5 with TRBJ1-1; D is unresolved. Trimming cost V 0 bases and J 0 bases, with 8 bases left between them. The germline V gene has CDR1 MNHEY and CDR2 SVGAGI. The CDR3 is 15 residues long. CDR3 protein: CASSYSQDLNTEAFF. The CDR3 region has the DNA TGTGCCAGCAGTTACTCGCAGGACTTGAACACTGAAGCTTTCTTT.

The V and J genes are TRBV6-5 and TRBJ2-3; D is undetermined. V dropped 10 bases and J dropped 6 bases, with 20 bases sitting between them. CDR1 and CDR2 (germline): MNHEY, SVGAGI. This CDR3 has 14 amino acids. CDR3 sequence reads: CATRLGANGDTQYF. The CDR3 nucleotides read TGTGCCACTCGCCTTGGAGCGAACGGGGATACGCAGTATTTT.

J is TRBJ1-1 and V is TRBV6-2 or TRBV6-3; no firm D call. The CDR3 spans 14 residues. Germline V gene sequence: CDR1 MNHEY, CDR2 SVGEGT. V was pared by 7 bases and J by 1 base, with 13 bases between. The CDR3 DNA follows: TGTGCCAGCACCCCGGTATCTAAGAACACTGAAGCTTTCTTT. Translated, it gives CASTPVSKNTEAFF.

The chain recombines TRBV24-1 with TRBJ1-5; D is ambiguous. With 6 bases removed from V and 0 bases from J, the gap between germline ends came to 5 bases. Germline V lookup: CDR1 KGHDR, CDR2 SFDVKD. The CDR3 sequence is 13 residues long. The chain's CDR3 is CATSMYSNQPQHF. The CDR3 DNA reads as TGTGCCACCAGTATGTATAGCAATCAGCCCCAGCATTTT.

The V call is TRBV10-3, the J call TRBJ2-7, with 12 bases lining up with TRBD2. Germline V CDR1 and CDR2: ENHRY, SYGVKD. This CDR3 region has 15 residues. After removal of 10 bases from V and 5 bases from J, the junction contained 12 bases not matched to a gene. The CDR3 reads CATEVLAGGVHEQYF. Here the CDR3 DNA reads TGTGCCACGGAGGTTCTAGCGGGAGGGGTCCACGAGCAGTACTTC.

The count of this clone is one. The gene calls are TRBV29-1 and TRBJ1-1; unclear D gene. Germline CDR1 reads SQVTM; CDR2 reads ANQGSEA. Deletions cut 2 bases from V and 2 bases from J, with 9 bases between. This CDR3 has 13 residues. Here the CDR3 DNA reads TGCAGCGTTGAATTTACAGTCAACACTGAAGCTTTCTTT. It translates to CSVEFTVNTEAFF. The full variable domain, rest sourced from reference TRBV29-1 and TRBJ1-1, is SAVISQKPSRDICQRGTSLTIQCQVDSQVTMMFWYRQQPGQSLTLIATANQGSEATYESGFVIDKFPISRPNLTFSTLTVSNMSPEDSSIYLCSVEFTVNTEAFFGQGTRLTVV.

The chain links TRBV19 to TRBJ1-5, with TRBD1 matching 9 bases. Per germline, CDR1 LNHDA and CDR2 SQIVND (reference sequence). The CDR3 consists of 16 residues. The ends lost 6 bases at V and 9 bases at J; junction bases unmatched: 15. The CDR3 loop reads CASRETDRGISRPQHF. The CDR3, as DNA: TGTGCCAGTAGGGAAACGGACAGGGGTATATCAAGGCCCCAGCATTTT.